The 18 T cell receptor beta chains below all came from one sample that was sequenced in a study of identifying expanded T cells in peripheral blood. The method was immunoSEQ multiplex PCR; TCRdb's version includes in-frame clones alone and lacks a portion of them. The table lists roughly 130,000 clones, approximately 86% of them singletons. Specimen: blood. These receptors were collected from a person between 18 and 75 years old in good health.

The chain combines TRBV11-2 with TRBJ2-7; D is undetermined. Trimming shortened V by 1 base and J by 5 bases, and 9 bases separated the two germline ends. Per germline, CDR1 SGHAT and CDR2 FQNNGV. The CDR3 has 13 amino acids. Here the CDR3 reads CASSLAGRDEQYF. The CDR3 DNA reads as TGTGCCAGCAGCTTAGCGGGTCGGGACGAGCAGTACTTC.

The chain is built from TRBV18 and TRBJ1-3; no reliable D call. This CDR3 is built from 15 residues. Germline V gene data show CDR1 as KGHSH and CDR2 as LQKENI. With 0 bases removed from V and 3 bases from J, the gap between germline ends came to 9 bases. CDR3 loop: CASSPPDGFGNTIYF. DNA of the CDR3: TGTGCCAGCTCACCACCGGACGGGTTTGGAAACACCATATATTTT.

The J gene is TRBJ2-5, the V gene TRBV7-9, with D perhaps matching TRBD2 (5 bases). CDR3 length equals 13 residues. Trimming took 3 bases from V and 5 from J, leaving 10 bases between them. Germline V gives CDR1 SEHNR, CDR2 FQNEAQ (reference sequence). CDR3 sequence reads: CASSLLAGETQYF. The CDR3 nucleotides are TGTGCCAGCAGCTTGCTAGCTGGTGAGACCCAGTACTTC.

The rearrangement uses TRBV18 and TRBJ2-7; 8 bases align to TRBD1. Germline V gives CDR1 KGHSH, CDR2 LQKENI. The CDR3 is 13 amino acids. Trimming removed 4 bases from V and 13 bases from J; junction bases left unmatched: 12. In DNA form, the CDR3 reads TGTGCCAGCTCACGAGATTCCGGGACAGGAAACTACTTC. As protein: CASSRDSGTGNYF.

V usage is TRBV20-1 and J usage is TRBJ1-4, with a weak D call TRBD1 (6 bases). Trimming left V 6 bases short and J 7 bases short, with 9 bases between. This CDR3 comprises 11 residues. From germline, CDR1 is DFQATT and CDR2 SNEGSKA (reference sequence). The CDR3 nucleotides are TGCAGTGCCAGACAGGTTGAAAAACTGTTTTTT. Translating gives CSARQVEKLFF.

The chain joins TRBV28 to TRBJ1-1, with a weak D call TRBD1 (6 bases). V gave up 8 bases and J gave up 3 bases, with 25 bases separating them. The CDR3 has 17 residues. Germline CDR1 and CDR2: MDHEN and SYDVKM. The CDR3 region is CASVFYGRGRGDTEAFF. The CDR3 DNA reads TGTGCCAGCGTATTTTATGGACGGGGGCGCGGGGACACTGAAGCTTTCTTT.

The gene calls are TRBV11-2 and TRBJ2-1; TRBD2 agrees at 8 bases. The CDR3 is made up of 14 amino acids. Germline trimming cut 6 bases from V and 3 bases from J; bases unmatched to any gene: 4. Germline values: CDR1 SGHAT, CDR2 FQNNGV. CDR3 in DNA: TGTGCCAGCAGTGCGGGGGGTCGCTACAATGAGCAGTTCTTC. Residues: CASSAGGRYNEQFF.

The chain has TRBV19 and TRBJ2-1, with D possibly being TRBD1 (6 bases). The CDR3 runs to 13 residues. The germline CDR1 and CDR2 sequences are LNHDA and SQIVND (reference sequence). Between the trimmed V and J ends, which lost 4 bases and 7 bases, there was a span of 11 bases. This CDR3 is CASSTQGQNEQFF. The CDR3 bases are TGTGCCAGTAGTACCCAGGGGCAGAATGAGCAGTTCTTC.

The CDR3 nucleotides are TGCAGCGTTGAAAAGGGATCCTCAAACACCGGGGAGCTGTTTTTT. This translates into CSVEKGSSNTGELFF. This chain connects TRBV29-1 to TRBJ2-2; no clear D gene. Germline lookup yields CDR1 SQVTM and CDR2 ANQGSEA. The CDR3 spans 15 residues. The V end lost 2 bases, the J end lost 2 bases, and 12 bases lay between the germline ends.

This rearrangement joins TRBV7-9 to TRBJ2-1, with unresolved D. CDR3 length equals 15 residues. Trimming cost V 5 bases and J 10 bases, with 21 bases left between them. The germline V gene has CDR1 SEHNR and CDR2 FQNEAQ (reference sequence). CDR3 in amino acids: CASSPLFGDTREQFF. CDR3 nucleotide sequence: TGTGCCAGCAGCCCCCTATTTGGCGATACAAGGGAGCAGTTCTTC. Drawing the rest from reference TRBV7-9 and TRBJ2-1, the complete variable domain is DTGVSQNPRHKITKRGQNVTFRCDPISEHNRLYWYRQTLGQGPEFLTYFQNEAQLEKSRLLSDRFSAERPKGSFSTLEIQRTEQGDSAMYLCASSPLFGDTREQFFGPGTRLTVL.

CDR3 coding DNA: TGTGCCAGCAGCTCCAGGGGAGCCGGGGAGCTGTTTTTT. Residues: CASSSRGAGELFF. This chain connects TRBV11-3 to TRBJ2-2; tentative D call: TRBD1 (6 bases). CDR3 length equals 13 residues. Trimming shortened V by 4 bases and J by 6 bases, and 9 bases separated the two germline ends. Germline V gives CDR1 SGHNT, CDR2 YENEEA.

The V and J genes are TRBV10-3 and TRBJ2-5; 7 bases are shared with TRBD2. Trimming removed 0 bases from V and 4 bases from J; junction bases left unmatched: 5. Germline V CDR1 and CDR2: ENHRY, SYGVKD. CDR3 size: 15 residues. CDR3 DNA: TGTGCCATCAGTGAGTCCGCTAGCGGAGGAGAGACCCAGTACTTC. Translated, it gives CAISESASGGETQYF.

The CDR3 region has the DNA TGCGCCAGCAGCACCCCTAGCGGGATTCACACAGATACGCAGTATTTT. Amino acids: CASSTPSGIHTDTQYF. The chain employs TRBV5-1 and TRBJ2-3; TRBD2 aligns across 9 bases. The length of the CDR3 is 16 residues. Germline values: CDR1 SGHRS, CDR2 YFSETQ. The trim removed 4 bases at V and 2 bases at J, leaving 8 bases unmatched. Variable domain in full (rest from reference TRBV5-1 and TRBJ2-3): KAGVTQTPRYLIKTRGQQVTLSCSPISGHRSVSWYQQTPGQGLQFLFEYFSETQRNKGNFPGRFSGRQFSNSRSEMNVSTLELGDSALYLCASSTPSGIHTDTQYFGPGTRLTVL.

This clone was seen a handful of times. The rearrangement links TRBV2 to TRBJ1-2, with TRBD1 as a possible D gene (6 bases). Between the trimmed V and J ends, which lost 6 bases and 4 bases, there was a span of 12 bases. From germline, CDR1 is SNHLY and CDR2 FYNNEI. CDR3 length: 13 residues. The CDR3 sequence: CASSPSGAYGYTF. DNA for the CDR3: TGTGCCAGCAGCCCCTCGGGGGCCTATGGCTACACCTTC.

The chain carries TRBV5-4 and TRBJ1-4; D remains ambiguous. V was trimmed by 2 bases and J by 5 bases, leaving 10 bases between them. CDR3 size: 14 residues. The germline gives CDR1 SGHNT, CDR2 YYREEE (reference sequence). The CDR3 spells CASSFKGGNEKLFF. CDR3 coding DNA: TGTGCCAGCAGCTTTAAGGGAGGGAATGAAAAACTGTTTTTT.

CDR3 in DNA: TGTGCCAGTAGGGGACAGCACACCGGGGAGCTGTTTTTT. It is translated as CASRGQHTGELFF. This chain joins TRBV19 and TRBJ2-2; TRBD1 matches 7 bases. In germline, CDR1 is LNHDA, CDR2 SQIVND (reference sequence). The CDR3 is 13 amino acids. Germline trimming cut 6 bases from V and 3 bases from J; bases unmatched to any gene: 1.

The chain uses TRBV19 and TRBJ1-2; D may be TRBD1 (6 bases). Germline lookup yields CDR1 LNHDA and CDR2 SQIVND (reference sequence). The CDR3 loop spans 12 amino acids. V shed 6 bases and J shed 6 bases, with 11 bases lying between them. The CDR3 coding sequence is TGTGCCAGTAGCGTAAACAGGGATGGCTACACCTTC. Translating it yields CASSVNRDGYTF.

The chain is built from TRBV2 and TRBJ2-7; weak D call: TRBD2 (6 bases). The CDR3 runs to 14 residues. V dropped 3 bases and J dropped 1 base, with 10 bases sitting between them. Germline CDR1 reads SNHLY; CDR2 reads FYNNEI. CDR3 protein: CASSDRGGSYEQYF. CDR3 sequence (DNA): TGTGCCAGCAGTGATCGGGGAGGATCCTACGAGCAGTACTTC.